This entry features one T cell receptor (beta chain) sequence. Its antigen is as yet unknown. The 5'RACE template-switching step produced TCR cDNA and added a universal primer site and UMIs. TCRdb passed the 5' RACE reads through MiXCR, listing each CDR3 protein once. The data show under 500,000 distinct CDR3 sequences, approximately 18% seen once. This specimen belongs to a study of T cells after yellow fever vaccination. The CDR3 runs 14 residues. Germline assignment: CDR1 SGHVS and CDR2 FQNEAQ. Trimming pared 1 base from V and 8 bases from J, leaving 11 bases between. Broader study findings: The booster saw the reappearance of most primary-vaccination clones (96% CD4, 88% CD8). Repertoires sorted by FACS could include abundant clonotypes that are contaminants from the bulk population.

The clonotype was recovered from a man aged 18 to 30 who received the YFV17D yellow fever vaccine. The chain uses TRBV7-8 and TRBJ1-4, with a tentative D call TRBD1 (5 bases). The sequencing here drew on PBMCs, taken before the yellow fever booster vaccination. The CDR3 DNA sequence: TGTGCCAGCAGCTTAGGAGGGGTGGAAGAAAAACTGTTTTTT. As protein: CASSLGGVEEKLFF.